Below, one TCR beta chain is given with its context. As yet, its antigen is unknown. Using immunoSEQ multiplex PCR, the repertoire was profiled, and TCRdb retains in-frame clones only, with some absent. Of approximately 18,000 clones detected, over 90% appear once; the ten largest clones hold 0.65% to 0.85%. These data are taken from a study of graft-versus-host responses after intestinal transplantation. Study-level background: Recipients obtained multivisceral, liver-intestinal, or isolated intestinal transplants. Once they had received anti-thymocyte globulin induction, all recipients took tacrolimus and steroids for approximately 3 years. Study-wide results and limits: Early post-transplant HvG declines were associated with peak circulating GvH clone levels. Some patients had graft-donor T cell macrochimerism, and their allografts showed high graft-versus-host to host-versus-graft clonal ratios.

This receptor was obtained from a human patient who received an intestinal transplant, so some T cells may come from the graft donor. The sequences come from PBMCs, collected 23 days after intestinal transplant.

The CDR3 DNA reads as TGTGCCAGCAGCCAAGATCTGATGACAGATACGCAGTATTTT. This translates into CASSQDLMTDTQYF. The chain has TRBV14 and TRBJ2-3; no clear D gene. This CDR3 comprises 14 residues. CDR1 is SGHDN and CDR2 is FVKESK in the germline V gene. V was trimmed by 0 bases and J by 3 bases, leaving 7 bases between them.